Described below is a single TCR beta chain sequence and its context. Its antigen is as yet unknown. HIV-positive participants were all treated in the United States. An immunoSEQ assay, version v3.0, was performed at survey level. Sequencing targeted 40,000-50,000 T-cell genomes per sample. The protocol was immunoSEQ multiplex PCR, while the TCRdb copy is restricted to in-frame clones and leaves out a portion. The sample contains about 21,000 clones, 65% to 80% of which appear only once. This sample was included in a study of long-term antiretroviral therapy in people with HIV. Study-wide points: ART preceded a rise in diversity that nonetheless stayed lower than in transplant donor controls. The repertoire was dominated at all time points by clones expanded before ART.

The material sequenced was unsorted PBMCs, taken 0.5 years before starting antiretroviral therapy. The origin of this receptor is a young man with HIV.

This CDR3 reads CAMGTSGETQYF. CDR3 coding DNA: TGTGCCATGGGGACTAGCGGAGAGACCCAGTACTTC. The chain links TRBV10-3 to TRBJ2-5, with 11 bases that match TRBD2. V trimming: 9 bases; J trimming: 4 bases; junction bases outside the gene matches: 1. The CDR3 spans 12 residues. Germline-derived CDR1 and CDR2 are ENHRY and SYGVKD.